Each of the 20 T cell receptor beta chains below was sequenced from the same sample in a study of CD8+CD57+ T cells in acquired aplastic anemia. Genomic DNA templated the TCR beta VDJ and CDR3 profiling. MiXCR, applied by TCRdb to the reads, yields one record per CDR3 protein. The repertoire holds 120,000 or so distinct CDR3 sequences, around 48% seen once, with roughly 2.7% in the top ten. What was sequenced was sorted CD4+, CD8+, or CD8+CD57+ T cells (not recorded which) from PBMCs. The receptors shown here come from a human donor in good health, serving as a control.

The genes are TRBV10-3 and TRBJ2-1, with D tentatively TRBD2 (5 bases). Germline V gene sequence: CDR1 ENHRY, CDR2 SYGVKD. This CDR3 is built from 15 residues. V gave up 3 bases and J gave up 7 bases, with 16 bases separating them. In DNA, the CDR3 is TGTGCCATCAGTGACCGGGCGGGTTTCAGGAATGAGCAGTTCTTC. It is translated as CAISDRAGFRNEQFF.

This clonotype showed up many times. The chain has TRBV28 and TRBJ2-7; 9 bases are a match to TRBD1. The CDR3 length is 15 residues. V was clipped by 7 bases and J by 4 bases; unmatched bases: 11. Germline V gene lookup returns CDR1 MDHEN and CDR2 SYDVKM. The DNA of the CDR3 is TGTGCCAGCACCCCTGGGACAGGGTTTTTGTACGAGCAGTACTTC. Protein sequence: CASTPGTGFLYEQYF. The full variable domain, completed using reference TRBV28 and TRBJ2-7, is DVKVTQSSRYLVKRTGEKVFLECVQDMDHENMFWYRQDPGLGLRLIYFSYDVKMKEKGDIPEGYSVSREKKERFSLILESASTNQTSMYLCASTPGTGFLYEQYFGPGTRLTVT.

This clonotype was seen ten or more times. The chain couples TRBV3-1 to TRBJ1-5; 8 bases match TRBD1. The length of the CDR3 is 16 residues. After removal of 1 base from V and 6 bases from J, the junction contained 8 bases not matched to a gene. Germline CDR1 reads LGHDT; CDR2 reads YNNKEL (reference sequence). CDR3 sequence (DNA): TGTGCCAGCAGCCAAGGGTCCCAGGGGGCAGGTCAGCCCCAGCATTTT. Its translation: CASSQGSQGAGQPQHF.

V usage is TRBV20-1 and J usage is TRBJ2-5; a possible D gene is TRBD2 (5 bases). Per germline, CDR1 DFQATT and CDR2 SNEGSKA (reference sequence). This CDR3 is 13 amino acids long. Trimming cost V 8 bases and J 5 bases, with 18 bases left between them. The CDR3 protein is CSTSTPSSETQYF. CDR3 bases: TGCAGTACCAGTACGCCTAGCAGCGAGACCCAGTACTTC.

This clonotype was seen a handful of times. This sequence joins TRBV2 and TRBJ2-3; a possible D gene is TRBD1 (6 bases). This CDR3 is 15 amino acids long. Trimming removed 6 bases at V and 1 base at J, with 14 bases between. CDR1 is SNHLY, CDR2 FYNNEI, per germline. CDR3 region: CASRPTGVRTDTQYF. The CDR3 nucleotides read TGTGCCAGCAGGCCGACAGGAGTCCGCACAGATACGCAGTATTTT.

The chain employs TRBV29-1 and TRBJ1-1; TRBD1 is a possible D gene (5 bases). The ends were cut back, 4 bases at V and 1 base at J, with 7 bases in the middle. This CDR3 spans 12 amino acids. In germline, CDR1 is SQVTM, CDR2 ANQGSEA. In DNA form, the CDR3 reads TGCAGCGTTGTAGGGGCGAACACTGAAGCTTTCTTT. Translated, it gives CSVVGANTEAFF. Drawing the rest from reference TRBV29-1 and TRBJ1-1, the complete variable domain is SAVISQKPSRDICQRGTSLTIQCQVDSQVTMMFWYRQQPGQSLTLIATANQGSEATYESGFVIDKFPISRPNLTFSTLTVSNMSPEDSSIYLCSVVGANTEAFFGQGTRLTVV.

This clonotype is a singleton in its sample. The rearrangement links TRBV9 to TRBJ2-7; D is unclear. The CDR3 totals 14 residues. The germline V gene encodes CDR1 SGDLS and CDR2 YYNGEE. Trimming removed 8 bases at V and 2 bases at J, with 17 bases between. This chain's CDR3 is CASTVSPSTYEQYF. CDR3 DNA: TGTGCCAGTACCGTCTCCCCAAGCACCTACGAGCAGTACTTC.

This chain joins TRBV7-8 and TRBJ2-7; D may be TRBD1 or TRBD2 (5 bases each). CDR3 length: 15 amino acids. Germline values: CDR1 SGHVS, CDR2 FQNEAQ. V was clipped by 4 bases and J by 2 bases, with 15 bases between them. The CDR3 loop reads CASSSTFEGTYEQYF. CDR3 coding DNA: TGTGCCAGCAGCTCTACGTTTGAGGGGACCTACGAGCAGTACTTC.

J is TRBJ1-3 and V is TRBV27, with D possibly being TRBD1 (5 bases). CDR1 is MNHEY and CDR2 is SMNVEV in the germline V gene (reference sequence). With 7 bases removed from V and 0 bases from J, the gap between germline ends came to 19 bases. The CDR3 sequence is 17 residues long. DNA of the CDR3: TGTGCCAGCACCTCGGGACGGATGTCATTCTCTGGAAACACCATATATTTT. It translates to CASTSGRMSFSGNTIYF.

The chain uses TRBV7-6 and TRBJ2-5; D might be TRBD2 (6 bases). CDR1 and CDR2 (germline): SGHVS, FNYEAQ. V shed 5 bases and J shed 5 bases, with 9 bases lying between them. The CDR3 length is 12 residues. CDR3: CASSHLAETQYF. As DNA, the CDR3 is TGTGCCAGCAGCCATCTAGCGGAGACCCAGTACTTC. Full variable domain (rest looked up from reference TRBV7-6 and TRBJ2-5): GAGVSQSPRYKVTKRGQDVALRCDPISGHVSLYWYRQALGQGPEFLTYFNYEAQQDKSGLPNDRFSAERPEGSISTLTIQRTEQRDSAMYRCASSHLAETQYFGPGTRLLVL.

The chain carries TRBV25-1 and TRBJ2-7; 12 positions agree with TRBD2. V lost 3 bases, J lost 4 bases, and 10 bases stayed unmatched. Germline CDR1 MGHDK, CDR2 SYGVNS. The CDR3 totals 17 residues. The CDR3 DNA reads as TGTGCCAGCAGTGATGAGTTACTAGCGGGGGGACGGTACGAGCAGTACTTC. It yields the protein CASSDELLAGGRYEQYF.

Comments on this clonotype: Since the CDR3 does not end with the conserved phenylalanine or tryptophan, this likely comes from a read error. The J gene is TRBJ1-6, the V gene TRBV7-2; 7 bases are shared with TRBD1. CDR1 is SGHTA, CDR2 FQGNSA, per germline. The CDR3 contains 15 residues. Trimming at V came to 1 base and at J to 10 bases, leaving 7 bases not matched to a gene. The CDR3 DNA reads as TGTGCCAGCAGCTTAGGACAGGGTGGAAACTCACCCCTCCACCTT. It codes for CASSLGQGGNSPLHL.

This sequence joins TRBV10-3 and TRBJ2-7; 7 bases map to TRBD1. The CDR3 spans 12 residues. Looked up from germline, CDR1 is ENHRY and CDR2 is SYGVKD. Trimming took 10 bases from V and 5 from J; bases not matched to a gene: 8. DNA of the CDR3: TGTGCCACCCAAACAGGGGCGCACGAGCAGTACTTC. Protein product: CATQTGAHEQYF.

This clonotype has ten or more counts. The chain has TRBV7-2 and TRBJ2-7; TRBD2 matches at 11 bases. The CDR3 runs 15 residues. The junction had 6 bases not matched to a gene; V was cut back by 4 bases and J by 4 bases. The germline V gene has CDR1 SGHTA and CDR2 FQGNSA. The DNA for the CDR3 is TGTGCCAGCAGCTACCCTAGCGGGGGGTGGTACGAGCAGTACTTC. Amino acid sequence: CASSYPSGGWYEQYF.

This clonotype appeared a few times. V usage is TRBV15 and J usage is TRBJ2-3; 8 bases line up with TRBD1. Germline CDR1 LNHNV, CDR2 YYDKDF (reference sequence). V was clipped by 3 bases and J by 2 bases; unmatched bases: 4. The CDR3 is made up of 15 amino acids. The CDR3 loop reads CATSRGTGSTDTQYF. CDR3 DNA sequence: TGTGCCACCAGCAGGGGGACAGGCTCCACAGATACGCAGTATTTT.

The J gene is TRBJ1-5, the V gene TRBV24-1; 12 bases are a match to TRBD1. J was trimmed by 6 bases and V by 3 bases; bases with no gene match: 2. In germline, CDR1 is KGHDR, CDR2 SFDVKD. The CDR3 is made up of 15 amino acids. The chain's CDR3 is CATSDRGQGAQPQHF. CDR3 in DNA: TGTGCCACCAGTGATCGGGGACAGGGGGCTCAGCCCCAGCATTTT.

The J gene is TRBJ2-7, the V gene TRBV12-3 or TRBV12-4; D might be TRBD2 (5 bases). Trimming stripped 1 base from V and 3 bases from J, with 16 bases between. The CDR3 runs 16 residues. The CDR3 region has the DNA TGTGCCAGCAGTTTAGGTTCGAGGGCGGCCGACTACGAGCAGTACTTC. This codes for CASSLGSRAADYEQYF.

As to this clonotype: Sequence at one end of the junction differs from germline and may be a read error. J is TRBJ2-7 and V is TRBV2; 7 bases are a match to TRBD2. Germline CDR1 is SNHLY and CDR2 is FYNNEI. There are 14 residues in the CDR3. CDR3 in DNA: TGTGCCACCAGTGAGGGAGGGGACGGTTACGAGCAGTACTTC. It is translated as CATSEGGDGYEQYF.

Worth noting for this clonotype: The junction shows a germline mismatch at one end, possibly a read error. The V gene is TRBV29-1, the J gene TRBJ2-1, with 8 bases fitting TRBD1. The length of the CDR3 is 14 residues. Germline values: CDR1 SQVTM, CDR2 ANQGSEA. This CDR3 reads CASSFSTGVNEQFF. The CDR3 coding sequence is TGTGCCAGTAGTTTCTCGACAGGGGTGAATGAGCAGTTCTTC.

Ten or more counts support this clonotype. The genes are TRBV18 and TRBJ1-6; TRBD1 matches 9 bases. Trimming at V came to 6 bases and at J to 6 bases, leaving 6 bases not matched to a gene. Germline CDR1 reads KGHSH; CDR2 reads LQKENI. The CDR3 is made up of 15 amino acids. CDR3 DNA: TGTGCCAGCTCCCGGACAGGGGTTGGTAATTCACCCCTCCACTTT. It translates to CASSRTGVGNSPLHF.